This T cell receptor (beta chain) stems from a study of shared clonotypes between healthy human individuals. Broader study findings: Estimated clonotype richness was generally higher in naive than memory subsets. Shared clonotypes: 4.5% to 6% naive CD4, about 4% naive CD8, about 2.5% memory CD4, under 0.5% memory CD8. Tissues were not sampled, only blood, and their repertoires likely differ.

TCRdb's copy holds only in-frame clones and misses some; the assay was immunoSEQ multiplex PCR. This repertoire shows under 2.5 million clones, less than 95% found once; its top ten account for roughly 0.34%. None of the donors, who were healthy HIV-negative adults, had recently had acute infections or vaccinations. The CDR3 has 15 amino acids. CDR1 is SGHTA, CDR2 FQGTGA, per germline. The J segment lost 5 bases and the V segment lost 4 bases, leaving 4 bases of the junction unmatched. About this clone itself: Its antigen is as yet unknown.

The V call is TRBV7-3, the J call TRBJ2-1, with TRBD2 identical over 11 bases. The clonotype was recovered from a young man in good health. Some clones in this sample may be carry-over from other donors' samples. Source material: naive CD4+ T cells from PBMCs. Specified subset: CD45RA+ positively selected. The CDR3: CASSSASGRHNEQFF. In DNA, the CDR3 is TGTGCCAGCAGCTCAGCTAGCGGGAGGCACAATGAGCAGTTCTTC.